This T cell receptor beta chain came from a study of regulatory and conventional T cells in RAG deficiency. Blood CD4+ CD25-low CD127-high conventional T cells supplied the genomic DNA template. Overall study results and limits: Shorter CDR3s in all patient subsets; >80% Treg-Tconv overlap in Omenn. Other subsets showed about 10-fold reductions, but Treg unique TCR beta sequences fell roughly 97-fold in these patients.

Generated by immunoSEQ multiplex PCR, the TCRdb table keeps only in-frame clones and is missing some. The sample has some 30,000 clones; approximately 96% are singletons. This clone was seen more than once but under ten times. The antigen is not known. Germline CDR1 is MNHNY and CDR2 is SVGAGI (reference sequence). V was pared by 4 bases and J by 0 bases, with 7 bases between. There are 14 residues in the CDR3. This sample also belongs to another study, concerning regulatory T cells. That paper states: The primer mix had 52 TRBV and 13 TRBJ primers.

The genes are TRBV6-6 and TRBJ1-5; D ambiguous. The sequenced sample consisted of CD25- CD4+ T cells sorted from blood. The TCR was taken from a human donor in good health. CDR3 sequence reads: CASSLPDSNQPQHF. The CDR3 DNA reads TGTGCCAGCAGTTTGCCAGATAGCAATCAGCCCCAGCATTTT.